What follows is one TCR beta chain and its context. What it binds is not known. On the basis of clinical symptoms, serum thyroxine and TRAb, thyroid ultrasound and orbital computed tomography, diagnoses were made. PBMCs were sourced from about 10 ml fresh peripheral blood. The data stem from a study of T cells in Graves' hyperthyroidism and ophthalmopathy. Researchers took RNA transcripts and amplified the TCR beta CDR3 regions from them. A first-round RT-PCR of the TCR CDR3 used the HTBI primer set. TCRdb analysed the multiplex PCR reads with MiXCR anew, one entry per CDR3 protein. The sample comprises about 640,000 distinct CDR3 sequences, roughly 20% of which are singletons, and 34% rests with the top ten. The CDR3 extends over 12 amino acids. CDR1 is SEHNR, CDR2 FQNEAQ, per germline (reference sequence). V lost 1 base and J lost 9, with 9 bases in between. Overall study results and limits: Ophthalmopathy was separated from stable hyperthyroidism by a 13 V-J model.

J is TRBJ1-2 and V is TRBV7-9, with D unresolved. The source material was blood. The clonotype comes from a young man with Graves' ophthalmopathy. CDR3 residues: CASSLVSKSYTF. DNA of the CDR3: TGTGCCAGCAGCTTAGTATCAAAGAGCTACACCTTC.